This TCR beta chain was captured by sequencing in a study of Ad26.COV2.S vaccination and SARS-CoV-2 variants. The overall study: Donor had been placed in the Ad26.COV2.S arm of the COV1001 trial.

This clone was observed a few times. Treatment noted: 19 received Ad26.COV2.S at low or high dose, single or two shots; 5 received placebo; per-sample allocation not given. Repertoires come from day 63 after the first vaccine or placebo injection. The repertoire was sequenced with immunoSEQ multiplex PCR; TCRdb's copy has only in-frame clones and lacks some. The sample contains 510,000 or so clones, approximately 90% of which appear only once. The material was peripheral blood, obtained in a trial of Ad26.COV2.S vaccine versus placebo. The source is a person aged 18 to 59 who received the Ad26.COV2.S COVID-19 vaccine or a placebo.

CDR3 nucleotides: TGTGCTAGTGGTTTGGACGGTAACACTGAAGCTTTCTTT. Protein sequence: CASGLDGNTEAFF. This chain uses TRBV12-5 with TRBJ1-1; D gene ambiguous. Per germline, CDR1 LGHNT and CDR2 FRNRAP. The CDR3 length is 13 residues. Trimming left V 1 base short and J 2 bases short, with 5 bases between.